This T cell receptor (beta chain) was identified during a study of T cells in Graves' hyperthyroidism and ophthalmopathy. Study-wide results and limits: The model made its ophthalmopathy prediction, and onset followed a median roughly 6.5 months later.

In this sample, this clonotype turned up many times. Its antigen remains unidentified. The CDR3 is 16 residues long. The germline V gene has CDR1 SEHNR and CDR2 FQNEAQ (reference sequence). V shed 5 bases, J shed 7 bases, and the junction held 8 bases outside the gene matches. What was amplified from RNA transcripts were TCR beta CDR3 regions. The HTBI primer set drove a first-round RT-PCR of the TCR CDR3. Each CDR3 protein gets one entry after TCRdb re-called the multiplex PCR reads with MiXCR. The sample yields approximately 260,000 distinct CDR3 sequences, nearly 15% seen once. This sequence originates from a woman aged 50 to 65 with Graves' hyperthyroidism that later progressed to Graves' ophthalmopathy. The sequenced material came from blood. This chain connects TRBV7-9 to TRBJ2-2, with 12 positions matching TRBD1. The CDR3 spells CASSTTGQGANGELFF. The CDR3 coding sequence is TGTGCCAGCAGCACGACGGGACAGGGGGCAAACGGGGAGCTGTTTTTT. Based on the CDR3 plus reference TRBV7-9 and TRBJ2-2, the full variable domain is DTGVSQNPRHKITKRGQNVTFRCDPISEHNRLYWYRQTLGQGPEFLTYFQNEAQLEKSRLLSDRFSAERPKGSFSTLEIQRTEQGDSAMYLCASSTTGQGANGELFFGEGSRLTVL.